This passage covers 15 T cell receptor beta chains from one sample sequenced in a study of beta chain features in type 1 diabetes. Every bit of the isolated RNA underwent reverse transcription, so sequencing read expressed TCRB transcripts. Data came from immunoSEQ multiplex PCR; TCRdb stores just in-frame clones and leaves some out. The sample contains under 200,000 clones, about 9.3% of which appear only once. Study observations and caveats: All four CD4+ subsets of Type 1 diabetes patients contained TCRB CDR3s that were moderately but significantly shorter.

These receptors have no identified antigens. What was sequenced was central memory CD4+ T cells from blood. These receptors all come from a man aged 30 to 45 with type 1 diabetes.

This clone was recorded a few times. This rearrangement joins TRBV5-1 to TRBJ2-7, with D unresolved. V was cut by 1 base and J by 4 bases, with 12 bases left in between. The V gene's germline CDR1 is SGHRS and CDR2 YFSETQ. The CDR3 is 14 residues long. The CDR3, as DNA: TGCGCCAGCAGCTTGAAAGATTCGGTTTACGAGCAGTACTTC. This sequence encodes CASSLKDSVYEQYF.

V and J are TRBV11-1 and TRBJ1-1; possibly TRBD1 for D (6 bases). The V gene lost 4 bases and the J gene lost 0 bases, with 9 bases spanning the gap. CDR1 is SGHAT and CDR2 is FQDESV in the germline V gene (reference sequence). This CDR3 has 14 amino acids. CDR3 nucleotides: TGTGCCAGCAGCTCGGGACACATGAACACTGAAGCTTTCTTT. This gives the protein CASSSGHMNTEAFF.

The CDR3 nucleotides read TGTGCCAGCAGCCGGGGGTCGGGAGGTCAAGAGACCCAGTACTTC. This encodes CASSRGSGGQETQYF. The chain recombines TRBV5-4 with TRBJ2-5, with 7 bases aligning to TRBD2. The CDR3 sequence is 15 residues long. Germline V gene lookup returns CDR1 SGHNT and CDR2 YYREEE (reference sequence). The trim removed 4 bases at V and 2 bases at J, leaving 8 bases unmatched.

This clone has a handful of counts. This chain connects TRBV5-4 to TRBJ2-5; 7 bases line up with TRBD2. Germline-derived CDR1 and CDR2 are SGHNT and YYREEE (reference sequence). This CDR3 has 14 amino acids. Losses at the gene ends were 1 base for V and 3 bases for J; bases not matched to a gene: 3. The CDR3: CASSLRAGEETQYF. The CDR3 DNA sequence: TGTGCCAGCAGCTTGCGGGCGGGAGAAGAGACCCAGTACTTC.

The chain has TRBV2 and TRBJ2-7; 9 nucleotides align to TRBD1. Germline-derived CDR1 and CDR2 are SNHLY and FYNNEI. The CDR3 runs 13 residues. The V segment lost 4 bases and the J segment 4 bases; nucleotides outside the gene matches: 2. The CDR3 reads CASSGGQGYEQYF. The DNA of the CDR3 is TGTGCCAGCAGTGGGGGACAGGGTTACGAGCAGTACTTC.

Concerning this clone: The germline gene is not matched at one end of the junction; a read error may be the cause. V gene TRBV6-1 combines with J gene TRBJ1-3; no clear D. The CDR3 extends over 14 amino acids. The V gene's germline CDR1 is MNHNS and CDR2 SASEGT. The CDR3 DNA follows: TGTGCCAGCAGTGAAGGGAATCAGGTCCACGCTACAACCTTT. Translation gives CASSEGNQVHATTF.

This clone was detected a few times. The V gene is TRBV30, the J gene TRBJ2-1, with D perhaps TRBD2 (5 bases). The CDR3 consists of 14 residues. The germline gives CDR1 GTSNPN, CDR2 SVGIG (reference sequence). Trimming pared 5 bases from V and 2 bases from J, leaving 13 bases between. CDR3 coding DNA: TGTGCCTGGGGGCGCGGAGGTCCCTACAATGAGCAGTTCTTC. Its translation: CAWGRGGPYNEQFF.

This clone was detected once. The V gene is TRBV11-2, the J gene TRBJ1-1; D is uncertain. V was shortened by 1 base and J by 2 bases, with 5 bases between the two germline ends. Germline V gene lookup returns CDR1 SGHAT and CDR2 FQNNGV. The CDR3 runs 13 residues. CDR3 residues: CASSLGENTEAFF. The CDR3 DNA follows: TGTGCCAGCAGCTTAGGCGAAAACACTGAAGCTTTCTTT.

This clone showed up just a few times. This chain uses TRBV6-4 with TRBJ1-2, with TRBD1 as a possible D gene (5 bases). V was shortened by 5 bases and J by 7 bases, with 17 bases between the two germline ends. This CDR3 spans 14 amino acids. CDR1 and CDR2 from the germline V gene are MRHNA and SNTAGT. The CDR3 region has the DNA TGTGCCAGCAGTTCGTCAGGGACTGCAAGTGGCTACACCTTC. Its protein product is CASSSSGTASGYTF.

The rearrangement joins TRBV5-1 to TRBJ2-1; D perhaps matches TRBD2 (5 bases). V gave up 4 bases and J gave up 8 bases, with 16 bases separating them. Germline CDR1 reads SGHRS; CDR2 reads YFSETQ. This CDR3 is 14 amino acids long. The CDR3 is CASSPDWMEDEQFF. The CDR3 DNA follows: TGCGCCAGCAGCCCGGACTGGATGGAGGATGAGCAGTTCTTC.

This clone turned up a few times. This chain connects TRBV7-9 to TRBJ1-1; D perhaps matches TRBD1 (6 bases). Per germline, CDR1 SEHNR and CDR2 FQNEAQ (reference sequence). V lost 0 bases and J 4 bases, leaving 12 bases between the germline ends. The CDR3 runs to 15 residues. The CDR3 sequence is CASSLATGRITEAFF. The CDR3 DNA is TGTGCCAGCAGCTTAGCAACAGGGCGGATCACTGAAGCTTTCTTT.

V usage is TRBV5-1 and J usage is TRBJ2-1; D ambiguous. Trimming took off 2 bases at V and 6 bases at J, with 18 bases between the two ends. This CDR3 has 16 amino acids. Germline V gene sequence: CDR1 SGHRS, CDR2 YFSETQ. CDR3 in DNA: TGCGCCAGCAGCTTAGAGTACCCTGAGATCGCCAATGAGCAGTTCTTC. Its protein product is CASSLEYPEIANEQFF.

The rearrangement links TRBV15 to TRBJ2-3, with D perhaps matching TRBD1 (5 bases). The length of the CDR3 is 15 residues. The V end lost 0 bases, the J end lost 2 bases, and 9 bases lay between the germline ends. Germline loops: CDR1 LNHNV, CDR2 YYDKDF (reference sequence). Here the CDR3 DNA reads TGTGCCACCAGCAGAGATAGGGGCGTCACAGATACGCAGTATTTT. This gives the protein CATSRDRGVTDTQYF.

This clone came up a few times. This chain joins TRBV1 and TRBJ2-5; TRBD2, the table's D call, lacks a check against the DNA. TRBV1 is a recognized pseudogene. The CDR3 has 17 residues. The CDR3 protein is CTSSPTKGAGGEETQYF. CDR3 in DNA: TGCACCAGCAGCCCGACCAAGGGAGCGGGAGGCGAGGAGACCCAGTACTTC.

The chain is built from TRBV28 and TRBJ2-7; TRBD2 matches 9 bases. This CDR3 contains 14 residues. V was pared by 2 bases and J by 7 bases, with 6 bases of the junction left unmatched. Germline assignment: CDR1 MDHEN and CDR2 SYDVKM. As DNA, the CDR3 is TGTGCCAGCAGTTTAGGGACTAGCATGGGGGAGCAGTACTTC. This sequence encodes CASSLGTSMGEQYF.